This T cell receptor (beta chain) emerged from a study of blood T cell repertoires in COVID-19. Study background: Acute and convalescent COVID-19 specimens originated in the United States, Italy and Spain. T cells, B-cell-depleted T cells, or PBMCs supplied cDNA or gDNA.

This clone was seen only a few times. Per the original methods: Reference gene primer amplification in the assay estimated nucleated cell counts. Data came from immunoSEQ multiplex PCR; TCRdb stores just in-frame clones and leaves some out. Clonal size and the V and J genes are those of that table, whereas D and trimming came from the DNA. The table shows about 150,000 clones, with about nine tenths occurring only once. This sequence was found in an older woman with active or convalescent COVID-19. Sequencing used peripheral blood.

CDR3 nucleotide sequence: TGTGCCAGCAGTTCAATCCGGACAGGGGAAAACACCGGGGAGCTGTTTTTT. Residues: CASSSIRTGENTGELFF. The rearrangement uses TRBV13 and TRBJ2-2; 9 bases match TRBD1. This CDR3 spans 17 amino acids. The V segment lost 6 bases and the J segment 2 bases; nucleotides outside the gene matches: 10. Germline V gene data show CDR1 as PRHDT and CDR2 as FYEKMQ (reference sequence).